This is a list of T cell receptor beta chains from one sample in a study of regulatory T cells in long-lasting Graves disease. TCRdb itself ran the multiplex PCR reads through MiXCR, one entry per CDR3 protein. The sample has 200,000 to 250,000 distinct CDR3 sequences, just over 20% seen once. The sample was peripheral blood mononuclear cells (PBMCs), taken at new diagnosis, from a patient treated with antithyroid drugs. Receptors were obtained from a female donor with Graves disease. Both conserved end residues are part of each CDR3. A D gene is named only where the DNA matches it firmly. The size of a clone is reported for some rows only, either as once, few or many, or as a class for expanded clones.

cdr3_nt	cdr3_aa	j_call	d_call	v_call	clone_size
TGTGCCAGCAGCGGGGCTAAAGGGGGCGGCTATGGCTACACCTTC	CASSGAKGGGYGYTF	TRBJ1-2	TRBD1	TRBV28	many
TGCAGCGTTCGCACAGGGGCGAATCAGCCCCAGCATTTT	CSVRTGANQPQHF	TRBJ1-5	TRBD1	TRBV29-1	many
TGCGCCAGCATCCGTTACGAGCAGTACTTC	CASIRYEQYF	TRBJ2-7	-	TRBV10-1	many
TGTGCCAGCAGCCGCGGGACTAGCGGGAGGATGGCGACAGATACGCAGTATTTT	CASSRGTSGRMATDTQYF	TRBJ2-3	TRBD2	TRBV7-9	many
TGTGCCAGCAGCGTCGCCGGGGCCGCCTACAATGAGCAGTTCTTC	CASSVAGAAYNEQFF	TRBJ2-1	-	TRBV7-2	-
TGCGCCAGCAGTGAGTCGGGGACATCGGAGAGGACTGAAGCTTTCTTT	CASSESGTSERTEAFF	TRBJ1-1	-	TRBV10-2	many
TGTGCCAGCAGTCCACGGAACAGGGGGCCTACCGGGGAGCTGTTTTTT	CASSPRNRGPTGELFF	TRBJ2-2	TRBD1	TRBV6-1	few
TGCAGTGCTAGTGGGGGGAGTCTGAACAATGAGCAGTTCTTC	CSASGGSLNNEQFF	TRBJ2-1	-	TRBV20-1	-
TGTGCCAGCAGCCCGGCGATGGGAGATACGCAGTATTTT	CASSPAMGDTQYF	TRBJ2-3	-	TRBV7-9	many
TGTGCCAGCTCCGCGTATCAGGTTCGAGGGGAGCAGTACTTC	CASSAYQVRGEQYF	TRBJ2-7	-	TRBV12-3/TRBV12-4	many
TGTGCCAGCAGTCCAAGGACAGGAGGGCTTCACAATGAGCAGTTCTTC	CASSPRTGGLHNEQFF	TRBJ2-1	-	TRBV6-1	few
TGCAGCGTTGTTTCGGGAAACACCATATATTTT	CSVVSGNTIYF	TRBJ1-3	-	TRBV29-1	many
TGCAGTGCTAGAGATGATGAAGCTTTCTTT	CSARDDEAFF	TRBJ1-1	-	TRBV20-1	many
TGTGCCAGCAGCCAAGATGGTCAATCGGTGAGGGGCACAGATACGCAGTATTTT	CASSQDGQSVRGTDTQYF	TRBJ2-3	-	TRBV5-5	-
TGCAGTGCCCCGGGCAGGAGACATAGCAATCAGCCCCAGCATTTT	CSAPGRRHSNQPQHF	TRBJ1-5	-	TRBV20-1	few
TGCAGTGCTAGAGATGGGGGTGACGAGCAGTACTTC	CSARDGGDEQYF	TRBJ2-7	-	TRBV20-1	many
TGTGCCAGCAGTTACTCTGGGACAGGGTCCTACGAGCAGTACTTC	CASSYSGTGSYEQYF	TRBJ2-7	TRBD1	TRBV6-5	many
TGTGCCAGACGGGACAGTCAAGAGCGGGATGGCTACACCTTC	CARRDSQERDGYTF	TRBJ1-2	TRBD1	TRBV10-3	many
TGTGCCAGCAGCCTTCCGGGAGGGCCTCAGCCCCAGCATTTT	CASSLPGGPQPQHF	TRBJ1-5	-	TRBV6-2/TRBV6-3	many
TGTGCCAGCAGCCCGCCGGGACTAGCTTTCACCGGGGAGCTGTTTTTT	CASSPPGLAFTGELFF	TRBJ2-2	TRBD2	TRBV7-9	-
TGCGCCAGCAGCCTTAGGGGTGGACCTAGCTCCTACGAGCAGTACTTC	CASSLRGGPSSYEQYF	TRBJ2-7	-	TRBV4-1	many
TGTGCCAGCAGTTATATGAACACCGGGGAGCTGCTTTTT	CASSYMNTGELLF	TRBJ2-2	-	TRBV6-9	-
TGTGCCAGCAGTTTCGTGGGGGGCCGCAATCAGCCCCAGCATTTT	CASSFVGGRNQPQHF	TRBJ1-5	-	TRBV27	many
TGTGCCAGCAGCTTAACGTTCGGCCAAACCTACGAGCAGTACTTC	CASSLTFGQTYEQYF	TRBJ2-7	-	TRBV7-3	many
TGTGCCAGCAGCCGACGAATTATCACCGGGGAGCTGTTTTTT	CASSRRIITGELFF	TRBJ2-2	-	TRBV7-2	many
TGCAGTGCTCTAATTAGCGGGAGGGATTTGTCCTACGAGCAGTACTTC	CSALISGRDLSYEQYF	TRBJ2-7	TRBD2	TRBV20-1	few
TGTGCTAGTGGCACTACCGGGACAGGAGGTCAGCCCCAGCATTTT	CASGTTGTGGQPQHF	TRBJ1-5	TRBD1	TRBV12-5	-
TGCAGTGCTAGAGAATGGCGGGAGTGGGGAGATACGCAGTATTTT	CSAREWREWGDTQYF	TRBJ2-3	TRBD2	TRBV20-1	many
TGTGCCAGCTCACCGTGGACAGGGCAGGGTGAAGCTTTCTTT	CASSPWTGQGEAFF	TRBJ1-1	TRBD1	TRBV18	-
TGTGCCAGCAGCTTCCTAGCGGGGGCGACCGTCCAAGAGACCCAGTACTTC	CASSFLAGATVQETQYF	TRBJ2-5	TRBD2	TRBV5-4	many
TGTGCCAGCAGTTACCGGACTAGCGGGATCCACGAGCAGTACTTC	CASSYRTSGIHEQYF	TRBJ2-7	TRBD2	TRBV6-2/TRBV6-3	-
TGCGCCAGCAGCAACCGGGACCAGAAATACACCCAGTACTTC	CASSNRDQKYTQYF	TRBJ2-5	-	TRBV5-1	-
TGTGCCAGCAGCTTAATGGCCCCAGATACGCAGTATTTT	CASSLMAPDTQYF	TRBJ2-3	-	TRBV7-3	many
TGTGCCACGGGACAGCAGTACTTC	CATGQQYF	TRBJ2-7	-	TRBV6-2/TRBV6-3	-
TGTGCCAGCCTTTTGTTGGACATGAACACTGAAGCTTTCTTT	CASLLLDMNTEAFF	TRBJ1-1	-	TRBV2	many
TGTGCCAGCAGCTTAATCCAGGGGTACAATGAGCTGTTCTTC	CASSLIQGYNELFF	TRBJ2-1	-	TRBV11-1	-
TGTGCCAGCAGCCAAACCCCGACTAGCGGGGGTCCCGGGGAGCTGTTTTTT	CASSQTPTSGGPGELFF	TRBJ2-2	TRBD2	TRBV7-8	-